This T cell receptor (beta chain) was found in a study of blood T cell repertoires in COVID-19 (dated by TCRdb to about 2020). With regard to the full study: The collaborator samples originated in the United States, Italy and Spain and spanned the acute and convalescent phases of COVID-19. The dataset comprised deeply sampled blood TCRbeta repertoires from subjects exposed to, actively infected with, or recovered from COVID-19. Sample metadata almost always included a de-identified subject ID, COVID-19 status, age in years and sex. HLA class I and class II types, where available, came from metadata supplied by the sample provider rather than from assay-based typing. The samples were drawn from two sources: the first 160 participants of the ongoing ImmuneRACE study, and 950 to 1,500 subjects contributed by 6 global collaborators. The repertoires were released in a freely available public database intended as a resource for research on the immune response to SARS-CoV-2. The material from the prospective study consisted of cDNA or gDNA derived from T cells, B-cell-depleted T cells, or PBMCs. Findings and caveats that apply to the study as a whole: Clinical and demographic metadata were provided uncurated, with the amount varying by source and participant.

As regards this clone: Its antigen is not yet known. Base-call qualities are not available, and no considerably larger clone is one nucleotide away.

TCRbeta CDR3 regions were amplified from genomic DNA by means of the immunoSEQ Assay, a bias-controlled multiplex PCR. Per the authors' processing: The number of nucleated cells in each sample was estimated by amplification of reference gene primers within the assay. To quantify the absolute abundance of each unique TCRbeta CDR3 rearrangement, sequence reads were collapsed and filtered. Productive Simpson clonality was computed per sample as the square root of Simpson's diversity index over productive rearrangements. Drawn from immuneACCESS, this table holds only the in-frame rearrangements with V and J called that TCRdb kept. Clones are partly lost; checked studies trace under half to an unresolved V gene and leave the rest unexplained. For V, J and clone size, that table is used; D and trimming come from the DNA. This sample has hundreds of thousands of clones in its table, and 90% of those were observed once. The ten biggest clones cover approximately 0.9% of the sample.

V is cut by 1 base and J by 0 bases, and the space between the germline ends is 7 bases. As encoded in the germline V gene, CDR1 is MGHRA while CDR2 is YSYEKL. The CDR3 contains 16 residues, cysteine and phenylalanine counted. Only the CDR3 DNA stays, 48 bases, in frame from base 1. Participants in the prospective study were enrolled through a virtual design, were aged roughly 18 to 100 years, and lived in roughly 24 United States geographic areas. In the prospective study, participants were assigned to cohorts based on the clinical history participants reported in a screening survey and a study questionnaire. A participant counted as exposed if, within 2 weeks of entering the study, that participant had been in contact with someone who had a PCR-confirmed or clinician-diagnosed COVID-19 case. In the prospective study, mobile phlebotomists collected whole blood, serum and a nasopharyngeal or oropharyngeal swab from each participant. Participants in the prospective study had the option to provide additional blood draws and questionnaires over an approximately 2-month period. Prospective study blood samples were shipped either frozen or at room temperature before DNA extraction.

Sequencing input: PBMCs or T cells enriched from blood (not recorded which). The sequence was collected from a man in his fifties who had been exposed to COVID-19. The chain couples TRBV4-1 to TRBJ1-6, with the D gene uncertain. For the CDR3, the sequence is CASSQVPYSYNSPLHF. The nucleotides read TGCGCCAGCAGCCAAGTTCCGTACTCCTATAATTCACCCCTCCACTTT.